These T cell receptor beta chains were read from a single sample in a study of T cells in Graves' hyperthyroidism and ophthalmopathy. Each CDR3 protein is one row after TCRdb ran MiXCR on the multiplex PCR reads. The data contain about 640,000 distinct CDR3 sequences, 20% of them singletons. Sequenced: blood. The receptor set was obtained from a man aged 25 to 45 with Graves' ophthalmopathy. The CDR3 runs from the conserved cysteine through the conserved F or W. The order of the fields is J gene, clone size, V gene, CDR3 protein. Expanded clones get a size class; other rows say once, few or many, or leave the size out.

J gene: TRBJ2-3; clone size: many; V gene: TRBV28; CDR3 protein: CASSSSRVSGPTDTQYF
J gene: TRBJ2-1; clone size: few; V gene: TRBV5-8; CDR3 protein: CASSLRAGTSYNEQFF
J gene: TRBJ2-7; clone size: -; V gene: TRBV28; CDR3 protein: CASSLSEVEQYF
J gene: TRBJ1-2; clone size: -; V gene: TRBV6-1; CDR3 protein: CASSEPGRADGYTF
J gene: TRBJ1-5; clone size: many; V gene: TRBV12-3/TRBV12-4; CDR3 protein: CASSMGPRHQPQHF
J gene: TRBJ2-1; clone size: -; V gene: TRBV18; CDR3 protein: CASSPLGQSSYNEQFF
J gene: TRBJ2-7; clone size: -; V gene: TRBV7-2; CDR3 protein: CASSFWTGNYEQYF
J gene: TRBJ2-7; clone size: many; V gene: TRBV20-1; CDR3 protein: CSARLGAGYEQYF
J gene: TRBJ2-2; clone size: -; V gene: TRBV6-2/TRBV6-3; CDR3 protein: CASSYPDRVGELFF
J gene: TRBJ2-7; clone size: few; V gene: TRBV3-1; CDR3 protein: CASSQEPREQYF
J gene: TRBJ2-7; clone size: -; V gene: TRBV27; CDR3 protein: CASSTLGTGVEEQYF
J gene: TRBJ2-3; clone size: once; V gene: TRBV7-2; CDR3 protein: CASSSLPGGGPDTQYF
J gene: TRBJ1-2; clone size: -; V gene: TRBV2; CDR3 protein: CASSGRQGRRGYTF
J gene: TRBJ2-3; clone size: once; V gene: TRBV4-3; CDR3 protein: CASSQAHTTDTQYF
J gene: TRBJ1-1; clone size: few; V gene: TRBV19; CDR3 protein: CASTHGTENPWSTEAFF
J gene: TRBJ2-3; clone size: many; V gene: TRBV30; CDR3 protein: CAWRKEAGVRDTQYF
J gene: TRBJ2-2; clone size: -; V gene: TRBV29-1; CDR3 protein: CSVESGTGELFF
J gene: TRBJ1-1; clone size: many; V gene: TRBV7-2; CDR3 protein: CASTLTVNAEAFF
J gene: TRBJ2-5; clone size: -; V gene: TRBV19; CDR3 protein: CASSIGSRIQETQYF
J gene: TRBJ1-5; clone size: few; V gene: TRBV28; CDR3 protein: CASRSNGQGYQPQHF
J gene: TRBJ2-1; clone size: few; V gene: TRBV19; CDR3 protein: CASSTETTSGSDEQFF
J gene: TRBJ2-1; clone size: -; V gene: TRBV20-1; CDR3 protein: CSAILAGVDEQFF
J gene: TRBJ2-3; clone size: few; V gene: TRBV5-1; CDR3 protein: CASSFTVMGTDTQYF
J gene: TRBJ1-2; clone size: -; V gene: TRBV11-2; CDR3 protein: CASSSPGGIHGYTF
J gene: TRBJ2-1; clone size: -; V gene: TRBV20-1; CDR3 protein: CSAALDYNEQFF
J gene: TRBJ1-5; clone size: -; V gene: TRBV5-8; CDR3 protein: CASSLKGRKRLPQHF
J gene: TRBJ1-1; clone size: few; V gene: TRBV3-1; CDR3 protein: CASSSQRGLGAFF
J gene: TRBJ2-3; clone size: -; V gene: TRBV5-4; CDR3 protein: CASSFPGTSGRAGTDTQYF
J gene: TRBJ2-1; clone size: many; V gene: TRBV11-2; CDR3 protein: CASSAQKAGQFF
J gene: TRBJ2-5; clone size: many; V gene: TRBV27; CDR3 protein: CASSFLAGDQETQYF
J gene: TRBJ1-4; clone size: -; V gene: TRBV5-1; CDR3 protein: CASSLRSFATNEKLFF
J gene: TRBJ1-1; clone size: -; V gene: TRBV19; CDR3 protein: CASTYGWNTEAFF
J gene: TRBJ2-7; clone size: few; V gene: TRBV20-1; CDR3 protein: CSASLAGGHYEQYF
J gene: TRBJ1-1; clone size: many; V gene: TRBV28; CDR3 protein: CASSQIAEAFF
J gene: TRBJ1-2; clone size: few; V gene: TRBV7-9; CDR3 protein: CASSSPTRTENYGYTF
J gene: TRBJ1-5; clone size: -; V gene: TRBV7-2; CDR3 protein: CASSRRQGDQPQHF
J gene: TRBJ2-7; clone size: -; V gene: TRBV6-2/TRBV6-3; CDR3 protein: CASSYFGLDEQYF
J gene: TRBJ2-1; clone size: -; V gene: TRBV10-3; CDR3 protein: CAIRNSESSYNEQFF
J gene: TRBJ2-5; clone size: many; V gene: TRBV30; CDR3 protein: CAWSTQETQYF
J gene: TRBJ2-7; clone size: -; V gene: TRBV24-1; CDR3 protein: CATSDRDLPSEQYF
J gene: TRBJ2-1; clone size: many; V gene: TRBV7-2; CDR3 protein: CASSSPGTGVYNEQFF
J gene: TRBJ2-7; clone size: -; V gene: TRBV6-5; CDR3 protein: CASSYPPRQGISYEQYF
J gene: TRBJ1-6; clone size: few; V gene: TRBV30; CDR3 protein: CAWLLPGRRNSPLHF
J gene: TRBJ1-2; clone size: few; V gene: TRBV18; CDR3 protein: CASSPDRVGFGYTF
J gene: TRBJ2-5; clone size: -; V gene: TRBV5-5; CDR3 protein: CASSLDTLYF
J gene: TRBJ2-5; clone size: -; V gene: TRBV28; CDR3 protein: CASSSFEETQYF
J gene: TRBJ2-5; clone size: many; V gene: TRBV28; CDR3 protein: CASRKLAGEFKTQYF